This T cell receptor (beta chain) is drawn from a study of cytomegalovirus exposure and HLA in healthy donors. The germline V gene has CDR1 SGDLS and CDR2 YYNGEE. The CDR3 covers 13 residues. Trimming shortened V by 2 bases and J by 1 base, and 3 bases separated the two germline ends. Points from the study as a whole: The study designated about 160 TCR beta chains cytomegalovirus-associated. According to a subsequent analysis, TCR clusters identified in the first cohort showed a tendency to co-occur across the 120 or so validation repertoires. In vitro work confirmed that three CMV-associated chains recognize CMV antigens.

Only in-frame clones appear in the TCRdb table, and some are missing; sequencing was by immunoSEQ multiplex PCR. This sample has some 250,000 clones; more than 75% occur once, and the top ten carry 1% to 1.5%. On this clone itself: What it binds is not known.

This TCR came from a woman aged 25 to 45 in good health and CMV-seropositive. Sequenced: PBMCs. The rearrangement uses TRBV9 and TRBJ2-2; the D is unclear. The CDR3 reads CASSVQNTGELFF. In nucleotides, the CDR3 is TGTGCCAGCAGCGTCCAGAACACCGGGGAGCTGTTTTTT.